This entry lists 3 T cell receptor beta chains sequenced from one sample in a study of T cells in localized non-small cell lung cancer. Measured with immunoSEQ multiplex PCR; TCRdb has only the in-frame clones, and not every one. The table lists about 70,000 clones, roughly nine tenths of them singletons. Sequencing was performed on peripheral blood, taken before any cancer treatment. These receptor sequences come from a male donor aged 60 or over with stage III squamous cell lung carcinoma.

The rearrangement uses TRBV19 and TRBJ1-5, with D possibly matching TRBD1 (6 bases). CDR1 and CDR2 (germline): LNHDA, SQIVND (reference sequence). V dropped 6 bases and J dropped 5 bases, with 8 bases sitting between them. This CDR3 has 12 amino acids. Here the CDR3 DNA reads TGTGCCAGTAGCTGGACAGATCAGCCCCAGCATTTT. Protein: CASSWTDQPQHF.

The CDR3 sequence: CASSLKKDRAEKLFF. The CDR3 nucleotides read TGTGCCAGCAGTTTGAAAAAGGACAGGGCTGAAAAACTGTTTTTT. The gene calls are TRBV28 and TRBJ1-4, with TRBD1 matching over 8 bases. The junction had 7 bases not matched to a gene; V was cut back by 3 bases and J by 7 bases. Germline-derived CDR1 and CDR2 are MDHEN and SYDVKM. The CDR3 sequence is 15 residues long.

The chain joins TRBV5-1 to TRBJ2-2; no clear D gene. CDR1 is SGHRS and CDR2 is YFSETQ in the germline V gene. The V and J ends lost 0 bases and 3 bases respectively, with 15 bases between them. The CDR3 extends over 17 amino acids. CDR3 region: CASSLGVFISDTGELFF. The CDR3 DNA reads TGCGCCAGCAGCTTGGGGGTCTTTATTTCCGACACCGGGGAGCTGTTTTTT.